A single sample gave rise to the 20 T cell receptor beta chains below, sequenced in a study of graft-versus-host responses after intestinal transplantation. No antigen has been assigned to these receptors. The protocol was immunoSEQ multiplex PCR, while the TCRdb copy is restricted to in-frame clones and leaves out a portion. The data hold about 85,000 clones, with roughly 80% observed a single time. The sample was unstimulated CD4+ T cells sorted from spleen or lymph node cells, taken before intestinal transplant. The receptors were sampled from a human donor who received an intestinal transplant.

The rearrangement uses TRBV5-1 and TRBJ2-7; 8 nucleotides match TRBD2. In germline, CDR1 is SGHRS, CDR2 YFSETQ. V trimming: 4 bases; J trimming: 1 base; junction bases outside the gene matches: 7. This CDR3 comprises 15 residues. The CDR3 reads CASSPAGTRSYEQYF. DNA of the CDR3: TGCGCCAGCAGCCCAGCCGGGACTAGATCCTACGAGCAGTACTTC.

The chain carries TRBV10-3 and TRBJ2-7, with D possibly matching TRBD1 (6 bases). The V end was cut by 5 bases, the J end by 1 base, with 9 bases between. In germline, CDR1 is ENHRY, CDR2 SYGVKD. This CDR3 spans 13 amino acids. Here the CDR3 reads CAISRTDSYEQYF. In nucleotides, the CDR3 is TGTGCCATCAGTCGGACAGATTCCTACGAGCAGTACTTC.

The chain has TRBV5-1 and TRBJ2-7, with D hard to call. The CDR3 covers 14 residues. CDR1 SGHRS and CDR2 YFSETQ come from the germline V gene. Trimming cost V 4 bases and J 2 bases, with 13 bases left between them. CDR3 DNA sequence: TGCGCCAGCAGCCCAGACACGACCGCCTACGAGCAGTACTTC. Translation: CASSPDTTAYEQYF.

The rearrangement joins TRBV6-4 to TRBJ2-1; D is perhaps TRBD2 (5 bases). The CDR3 is made up of 20 amino acids. The germline gives CDR1 MRHNA, CDR2 SNTAGT. V lost 0 bases to trimming and J lost 0 bases, with 21 bases between them. The CDR3 here is CASSDSSGLGLPRSYNEQFF. CDR3 DNA sequence: TGTGCCAGCAGTGACTCGAGCGGTTTGGGCCTCCCCCGCTCCTACAATGAGCAGTTCTTC.

In this sample, this clone turned up once. DNA of the CDR3: TGTGCCAGCAGCCGGTGGGACACAGGGGAAGGAGACAATGAGCAGTTCTTC. It is translated as CASSRWDTGEGDNEQFF. The chain employs TRBV7-8 and TRBJ2-1; 7 bases align to TRBD1. The V gene's germline CDR1 is SGHVS and CDR2 FQNEAQ. This CDR3 contains 17 residues. The J segment lost 5 bases and the V segment lost 5 bases, leaving 15 bases of the junction unmatched.

This clone is a singleton in its sample. The chain has TRBV19 and TRBJ1-2; 7 bases fit TRBD1. Germline CDR1 reads LNHDA; CDR2 reads SQIVND (reference sequence). V gave up 3 bases and J gave up 2 bases; unmatched junction bases: 3. The CDR3 consists of 14 residues. In nucleotides, the CDR3 is TGTGCCAGTAGTATGGAGGGGGCAAACTATGGCTACACCTTC. It is translated as CASSMEGANYGYTF.

The J gene is TRBJ2-3, the V gene TRBV7-3; 7 nucleotides align to TRBD2. The CDR3 has 16 residues. J lost 6 bases, V lost 1 base, and 10 bases had no gene match. Looked up from germline, CDR1 is SGHTA and CDR2 is FQGTGA. DNA of the CDR3: TGTGCCAGCAGCTTAATGGCTAGCGGACTTGGGGATACGCAGTATTTT. Protein sequence: CASSLMASGLGDTQYF.

This rearrangement joins TRBV5-1 to TRBJ2-1; possibly TRBD2 for D (7 bases). Trimming cost V 0 bases and J 10 bases, with 14 bases left between them. CDR3 length: 14 amino acids. Germline V lookup: CDR1 SGHRS, CDR2 YFSETQ. The CDR3 loop is CASSLEGGVGEQFF. The CDR3 region has the DNA TGCGCCAGCAGCTTGGAAGGGGGGGTGGGCGAGCAGTTCTTC. The full variable domain, its missing parts supplied by reference TRBV5-1 and TRBJ2-1, is KAGVTQTPRYLIKTRGQQVTLSCSPISGHRSVSWYQQTPGQGLQFLFEYFSETQRNKGNFPGRFSGRQFSNSRSEMNVSTLELGDSALYLCASSLEGGVGEQFFGPGTRLTVL.

This clone was found once. This rearrangement joins TRBV10-2 to TRBJ2-5; no reliable D call. In germline, CDR1 is WSHSY, CDR2 SAAADI. V lost 4 bases, J lost 5 bases, and 8 bases lay in between. The CDR3 is 12 amino acids. This CDR3 is CASSVSVETQYF. CDR3 nucleotides: TGCGCCAGCAGTGTTAGTGTCGAGACCCAGTACTTC.

The chain couples TRBV5-1 to TRBJ2-2; 14 bases fit TRBD2. The V segment lost 0 bases and the J segment 6 bases; nucleotides outside the gene matches: 4. Germline V lookup: CDR1 SGHRS, CDR2 YFSETQ. The CDR3 length is 17 residues. This CDR3 is CASSLVGLAGGSGELFF. The CDR3 DNA follows: TGCGCCAGCAGCTTGGTTGGACTAGCGGGGGGTTCCGGGGAGCTGTTTTTT.

CDR3 protein: CASSFGRGDTQYF. CDR3 in DNA: TGTGCCAGCAGTTTCGGCCGGGGAGATACGCAGTATTTT. The chain has TRBV28 and TRBJ2-3, with D possibly matching TRBD2 (5 bases). Between the trimmed V and J ends, which lost 3 bases and 5 bases, there was a span of 9 bases. The CDR3 runs 13 residues. The germline CDR1 and CDR2 sequences are MDHEN and SYDVKM. The full variable domain, in which reference TRBV28 and TRBJ2-3 provide the parts outside the CDR3, is DVKVTQSSRYLVKRTGEKVFLECVQDMDHENMFWYRQDPGLGLRLIYFSYDVKMKEKGDIPEGYSVSREKKERFSLILESASTNQTSMYLCASSFGRGDTQYFGPGTRLTVL.

The chain employs TRBV2 and TRBJ2-1; TRBD2 aligns across 9 bases. The CDR3 is 15 residues long. Per the germline V gene, CDR1 is SNHLY and CDR2 is FYNNEI. The V segment lost 5 bases and the J segment 2 bases; nucleotides outside the gene matches: 4. This chain's CDR3 is CASSKERGAYNEQFF. In DNA, the CDR3 is TGTGCCAGCAGTAAGGAGCGGGGGGCCTACAATGAGCAGTTCTTC.

This chain connects TRBV9 to TRBJ2-3, with 7 bases lining up with TRBD1. The germline V gene has CDR1 SGDLS and CDR2 YYNGEE. V gave up 3 bases and J gave up 1 base; unmatched junction bases: 5. The CDR3 consists of 15 residues. The CDR3 nucleotides are TGTGCCAGCAGCGCTCGGACAGGAGGCACAGATACGCAGTATTTT. This sequence encodes CASSARTGGTDTQYF.

The CDR3 reads CSVLDGGETQYF. In DNA form, the CDR3 reads TGCAGCGTCCTGGACGGGGGAGAGACCCAGTACTTC. The genes are TRBV29-1 and TRBJ2-5; possibly TRBD2 for D (6 bases). The CDR3 loop spans 12 amino acids. V gave up 6 bases and J gave up 4 bases, with 12 bases separating them. CDR1 SQVTM and CDR2 ANQGSEA come from the germline V gene.

The chain uses TRBV2 and TRBJ2-1, with D possibly being TRBD2 (7 bases). CDR3 size: 16 residues. V was pared by 0 bases and J by 2 bases, with 11 bases between. Germline loops: CDR1 SNHLY, CDR2 FYNNEI. As DNA, the CDR3 is TGTGCCAGCAGTGAAGCGGGGGGGCGAACCTACAATGAGCAGTTCTTC. Its translation is CASSEAGGRTYNEQFF.

This clone was seen only a few times. This chain joins TRBV7-9 and TRBJ2-1, with TRBD2 matching 7 bases. V lost 4 bases to trimming and J lost 5 bases; unmatched junction nucleotides: 8. CDR1 and CDR2 (germline): SEHNR, FQNEAQ (reference sequence). CDR3 length equals 15 residues. The CDR3 DNA reads as TGTGCCAGCAGCTCCGGGAGGCCCCCTAACAATGAGCAGTTCTTC. Translated, it gives CASSSGRPPNNEQFF.

The CDR3 DNA sequence: TGTGCCAACATGGGGGAGGAGGATACGCAGTATTTT. Translated: CANMGEEDTQYF. The rearrangement joins TRBV28 to TRBJ2-3; a possible D gene is TRBD2 (6 bases). CDR3 length equals 12 residues. The ends were cut back, 10 bases at V and 6 bases at J, with 14 bases in the middle. The germline gives CDR1 MDHEN, CDR2 SYDVKM. Variable domain in full (rest from reference TRBV28 and TRBJ2-3): DVKVTQSSRYLVKRTGEKVFLECVQDMDHENMFWYRQDPGLGLRLIYFSYDVKMKEKGDIPEGYSVSREKKERFSLILESASTNQTSMYLCANMGEEDTQYFGPGTRLTVL.

The rearrangement joins TRBV7-3 to TRBJ2-6; 13 positions agree with TRBD2. V dropped 3 bases and J dropped 0; count of bases not matched to a gene: 2. Germline V lookup: CDR1 SGHTA, CDR2 FQGTGA. The CDR3 loop spans 18 amino acids. The CDR3 loop is CASSLGLAGSSGANVLTF. CDR3 bases: TGTGCCAGCAGCTTGGGACTAGCGGGGAGCTCTGGGGCCAACGTCCTGACTTTC.

The CDR3 here is CASSDLGTILSAAFF. The CDR3 DNA follows: TGCGCCAGCAGCGATCTGGGGACTATTCTCTCCGCAGCTTTCTTT. The rearrangement uses TRBV5-1 and TRBJ1-1, with D tentatively TRBD1 (5 bases). Trimming removed 4 bases at V and 10 bases at J, with 23 bases between. The CDR3 contains 15 residues. The germline CDR1 and CDR2 sequences are SGHRS and YFSETQ.

The rearrangement uses TRBV5-6 and TRBJ2-1; TRBD2 aligns across 9 bases. The V and J ends lost 0 bases and 10 bases, in that order; junction bases with no gene match: 2. The CDR3 has 13 amino acids. Per the germline V gene, CDR1 is SGHDT and CDR2 is YYEEEE. In nucleotides, the CDR3 is TGTGCCAGCAGCTTGGAACTAGCGGGCGAGCAGTTCTTC. Residues: CASSLELAGEQFF.